The T cell receptor beta chain described here comes from a study of control samples from healthy donors and cancer patients. The CDR3 covers 16 residues. The germline V and J ends were trimmed by 4 bases and 1 base, with 17 bases remaining between them. From germline, CDR1 is SGHRS and CDR2 YFSETQ. Sequencing was performed with immunoSEQ multiplex PCR; in TCRdb, only in-frame clones are kept and a portion is missing. The sample records 200,000 or so clones, about 94% being singletons. This receptor was obtained from a man aged 45-65 years in good health. The sample taken for sequencing was blood. J is TRBJ1-1 and V is TRBV5-1; no definite D call. CDR3 amino acids: CASSPGILTRNTEAFF. For the CDR3, the DNA is TGCGCCAGCAGCCCCGGGATCCTTACCCGGAACACTGAAGCTTTCTTT.